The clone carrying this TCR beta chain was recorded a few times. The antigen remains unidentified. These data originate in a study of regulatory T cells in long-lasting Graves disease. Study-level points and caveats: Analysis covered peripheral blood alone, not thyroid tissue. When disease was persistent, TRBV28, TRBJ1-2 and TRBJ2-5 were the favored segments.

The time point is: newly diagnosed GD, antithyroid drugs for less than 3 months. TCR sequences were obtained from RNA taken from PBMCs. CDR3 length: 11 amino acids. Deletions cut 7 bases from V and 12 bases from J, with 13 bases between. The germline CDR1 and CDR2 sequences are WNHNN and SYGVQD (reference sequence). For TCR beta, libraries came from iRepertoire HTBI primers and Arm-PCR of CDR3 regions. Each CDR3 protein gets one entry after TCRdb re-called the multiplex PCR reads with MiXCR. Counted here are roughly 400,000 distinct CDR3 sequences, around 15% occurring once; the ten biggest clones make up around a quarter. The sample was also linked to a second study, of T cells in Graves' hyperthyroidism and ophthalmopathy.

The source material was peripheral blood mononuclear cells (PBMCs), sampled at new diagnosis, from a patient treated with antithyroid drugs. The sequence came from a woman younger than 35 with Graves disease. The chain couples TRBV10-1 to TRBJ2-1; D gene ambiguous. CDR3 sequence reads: CASTNNHRQFF. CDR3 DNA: TGCGCCAGCACTAATAACCATAGGCAGTTCTTC.